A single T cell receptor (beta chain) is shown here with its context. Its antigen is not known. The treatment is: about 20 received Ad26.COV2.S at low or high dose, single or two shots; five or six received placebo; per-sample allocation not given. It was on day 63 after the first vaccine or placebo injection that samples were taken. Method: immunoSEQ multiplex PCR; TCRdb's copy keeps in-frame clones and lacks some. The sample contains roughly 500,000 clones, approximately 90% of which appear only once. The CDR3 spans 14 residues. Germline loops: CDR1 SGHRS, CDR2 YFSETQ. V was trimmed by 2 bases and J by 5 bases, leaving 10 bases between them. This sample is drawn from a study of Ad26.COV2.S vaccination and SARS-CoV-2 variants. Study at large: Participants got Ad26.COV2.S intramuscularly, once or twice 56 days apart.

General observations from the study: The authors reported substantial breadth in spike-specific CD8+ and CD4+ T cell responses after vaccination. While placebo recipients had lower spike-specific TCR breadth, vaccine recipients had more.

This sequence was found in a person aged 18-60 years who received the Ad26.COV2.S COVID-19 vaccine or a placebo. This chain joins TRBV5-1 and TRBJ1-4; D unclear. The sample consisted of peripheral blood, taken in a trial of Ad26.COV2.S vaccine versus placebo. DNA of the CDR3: TGCGCCAGCAGCTTCGGGGAGGCGAATGAAAAACTGTTTTTT. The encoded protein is CASSFGEANEKLFF.